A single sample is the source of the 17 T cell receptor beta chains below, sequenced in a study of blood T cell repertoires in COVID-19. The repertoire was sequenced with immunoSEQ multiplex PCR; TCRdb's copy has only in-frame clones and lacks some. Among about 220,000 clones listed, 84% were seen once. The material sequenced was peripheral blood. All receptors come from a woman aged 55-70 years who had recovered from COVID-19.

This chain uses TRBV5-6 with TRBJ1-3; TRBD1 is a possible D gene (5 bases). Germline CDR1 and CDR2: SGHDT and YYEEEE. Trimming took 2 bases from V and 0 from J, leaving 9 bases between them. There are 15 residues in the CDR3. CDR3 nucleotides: TGTGCCAGCAGCTTAAGGGGTACCTCTGGAAACACCATATATTTT. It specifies CASSLRGTSGNTIYF.

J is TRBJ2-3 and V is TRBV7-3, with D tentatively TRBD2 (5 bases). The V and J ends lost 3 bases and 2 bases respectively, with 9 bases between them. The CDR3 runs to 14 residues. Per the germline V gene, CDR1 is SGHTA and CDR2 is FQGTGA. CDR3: CASSFGGFTDTQYF. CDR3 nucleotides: TGTGCCAGCAGCTTCGGCGGGTTCACAGATACGCAGTATTTT.

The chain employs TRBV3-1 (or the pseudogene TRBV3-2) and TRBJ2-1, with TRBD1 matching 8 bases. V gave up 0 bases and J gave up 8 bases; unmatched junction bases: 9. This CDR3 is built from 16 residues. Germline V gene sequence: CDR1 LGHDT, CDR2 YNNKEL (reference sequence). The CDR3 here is CASSQEWRQGADEQFF. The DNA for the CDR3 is TGTGCCAGCAGCCAAGAGTGGCGTCAGGGGGCCGATGAGCAGTTCTTC.

The CDR3 DNA sequence: TGTGCCAGCTCACCACTTAGGGGGAACACTGAAGCTTTCTTT. Encoded protein: CASSPLRGNTEAFF. V is TRBV18 and J is TRBJ1-1; weak D call: TRBD1 (5 bases). Trimming cost V 1 base and J 1 base, with 7 bases left between them. Germline V gene data show CDR1 as KGHSH and CDR2 as LQKENI. The CDR3 contains 14 residues.

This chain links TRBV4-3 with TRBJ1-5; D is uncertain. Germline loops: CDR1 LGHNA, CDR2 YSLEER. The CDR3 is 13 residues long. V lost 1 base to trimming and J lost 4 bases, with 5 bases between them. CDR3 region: CASSQGRNQPQHF. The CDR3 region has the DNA TGCGCCAGCAGCCAAGGGAGGAATCAGCCCCAGCATTTT.

The CDR3 DNA follows: TGTGCCATCAAAGAGCGGACTAACACCGGGGAGCTGTTTTTT. Translating it yields CAIKERTNTGELFF. The chain has TRBV10-3 and TRBJ2-2, with a weak D call TRBD2 (5 bases). V lost 7 bases, J lost 2 bases, and 11 bases lay in between. This CDR3 is 14 amino acids long. The germline CDR1 and CDR2 sequences are ENHRY and SYGVKD.

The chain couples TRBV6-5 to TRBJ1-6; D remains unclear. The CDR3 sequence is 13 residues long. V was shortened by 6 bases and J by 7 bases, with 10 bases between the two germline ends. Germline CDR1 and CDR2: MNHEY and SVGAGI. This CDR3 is CASRRGGNSPLHF. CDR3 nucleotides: TGTGCCAGCAGACGCGGAGGAAATTCACCCCTCCACTTT.

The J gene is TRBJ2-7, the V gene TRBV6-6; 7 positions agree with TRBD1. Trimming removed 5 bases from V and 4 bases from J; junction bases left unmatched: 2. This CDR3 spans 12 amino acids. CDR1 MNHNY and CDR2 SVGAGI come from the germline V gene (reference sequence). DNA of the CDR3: TGTGCCAGCAGTCCACAGGGGTACGAGCAGTACTTC. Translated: CASSPQGYEQYF.

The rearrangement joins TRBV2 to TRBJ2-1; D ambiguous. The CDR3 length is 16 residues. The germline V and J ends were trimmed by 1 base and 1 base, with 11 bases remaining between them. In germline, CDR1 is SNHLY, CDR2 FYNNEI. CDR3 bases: TGTGCCAGCAGTGAAGAGGCCAGGTCATCCTACAATGAGCAGTTCTTC. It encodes CASSEEARSSYNEQFF.

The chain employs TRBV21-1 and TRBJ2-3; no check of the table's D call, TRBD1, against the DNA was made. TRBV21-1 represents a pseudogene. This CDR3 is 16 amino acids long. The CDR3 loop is CASPTPGDSLTDTQYF. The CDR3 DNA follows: TGTGCCAGCCCGACCCCGGGGGACAGCCTTACAGATACGCAGTATTTT.

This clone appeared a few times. The CDR3 protein is CASSSGGGGRGGPHTQYF. As DNA, the CDR3 is TGTGCCAGCAGTAGTGGAGGAGGGGGCCGGGGAGGCCCTCATACGCAGTATTTT. This chain connects TRBV2 to TRBJ2-3, with D possibly matching TRBD1 (7 bases). Germline V gene sequence: CDR1 SNHLY, CDR2 FYNNEI. The CDR3 has 18 residues. V dropped 5 bases and J dropped 7 bases, with 28 bases sitting between them.

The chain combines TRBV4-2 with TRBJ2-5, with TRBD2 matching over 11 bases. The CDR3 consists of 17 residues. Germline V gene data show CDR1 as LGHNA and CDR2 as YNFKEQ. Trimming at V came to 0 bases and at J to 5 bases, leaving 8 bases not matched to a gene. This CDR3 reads CASSQDGVASGGETQYF. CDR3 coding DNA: TGTGCCAGCAGCCAAGATGGTGTGGCTAGCGGGGGGGAGACCCAGTACTTC.

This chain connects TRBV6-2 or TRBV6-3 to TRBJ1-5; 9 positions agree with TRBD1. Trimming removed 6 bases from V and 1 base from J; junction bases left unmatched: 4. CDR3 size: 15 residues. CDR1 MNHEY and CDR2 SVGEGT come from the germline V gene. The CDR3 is CASSLGQGSNQPQHF. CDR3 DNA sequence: TGTGCCAGCAGCTTGGGACAGGGCAGCAATCAGCCCCAGCATTTT.

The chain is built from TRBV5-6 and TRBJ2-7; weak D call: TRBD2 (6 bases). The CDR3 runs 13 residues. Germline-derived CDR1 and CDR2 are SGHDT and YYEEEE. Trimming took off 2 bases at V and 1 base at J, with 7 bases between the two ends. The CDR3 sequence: CASSFGGSYEQYF. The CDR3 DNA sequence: TGTGCCAGCAGCTTCGGGGGATCCTACGAGCAGTACTTC.

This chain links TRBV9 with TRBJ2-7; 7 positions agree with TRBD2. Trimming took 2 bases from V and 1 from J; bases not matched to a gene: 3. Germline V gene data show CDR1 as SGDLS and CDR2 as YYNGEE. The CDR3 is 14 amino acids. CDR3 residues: CASSVSSGSYEQYF. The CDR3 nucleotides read TGTGCCAGCAGCGTTTCTAGCGGATCCTACGAGCAGTACTTC.

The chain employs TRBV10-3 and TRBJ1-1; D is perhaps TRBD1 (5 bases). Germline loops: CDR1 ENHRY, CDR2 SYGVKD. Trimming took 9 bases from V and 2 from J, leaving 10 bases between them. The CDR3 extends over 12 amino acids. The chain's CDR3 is CAISGTNTEAFF. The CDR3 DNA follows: TGTGCCATTTCCGGGACTAACACTGAAGCTTTCTTT.

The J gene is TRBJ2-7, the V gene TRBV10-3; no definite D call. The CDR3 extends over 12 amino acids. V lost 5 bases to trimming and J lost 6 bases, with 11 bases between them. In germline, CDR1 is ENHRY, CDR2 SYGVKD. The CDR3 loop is CAISPADAEQYF. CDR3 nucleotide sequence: TGTGCCATCAGTCCCGCGGATGCCGAGCAGTACTTC.